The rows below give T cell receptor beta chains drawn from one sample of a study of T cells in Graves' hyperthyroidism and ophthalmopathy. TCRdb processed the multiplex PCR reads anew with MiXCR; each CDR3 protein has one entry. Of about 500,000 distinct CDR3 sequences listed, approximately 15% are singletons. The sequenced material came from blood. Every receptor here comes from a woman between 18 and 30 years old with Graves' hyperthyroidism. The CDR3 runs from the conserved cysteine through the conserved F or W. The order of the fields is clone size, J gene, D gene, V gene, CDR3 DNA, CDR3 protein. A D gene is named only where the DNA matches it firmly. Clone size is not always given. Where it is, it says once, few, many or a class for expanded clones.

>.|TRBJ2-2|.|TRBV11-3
TGTGCCAGCAGCTTAGCTCTACAGTTGAACACCGGGGAGCTGTTTTTT
CASSLALQLNTGELFF
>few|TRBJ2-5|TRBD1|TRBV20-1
TGCAGTGCTTATTATGACAGGGGGAAGACCCAGTACTTC
CSAYYDRGKTQYF
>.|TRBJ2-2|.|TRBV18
TGTGCCAGCTCACCACCCTCGACTAGAAGGAACACCGGGGAGCTGTTTTTT
CASSPPSTRRNTGELFF
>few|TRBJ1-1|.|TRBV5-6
TGTGCCAGCAGCCACCCGGACACTGAAGCTTTCTTT
CASSHPDTEAFF
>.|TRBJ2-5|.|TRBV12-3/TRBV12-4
TGTGCCAGCAGTCGACTTCGGGAGACCCAGTACTTC
CASSRLRETQYF
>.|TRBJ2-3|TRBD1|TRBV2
TGTGCCAGCAGGCGGGACAGGGGAGAGTGGGATACGCAGTATTTT
CASRRDRGEWDTQYF
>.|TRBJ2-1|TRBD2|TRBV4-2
TGTGCCAGCAGCCAAGTCGGACTAGCGGGGGCATACAATGAGCAGTTCTTC
CASSQVGLAGAYNEQFF
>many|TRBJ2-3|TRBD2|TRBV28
TGTGCCAGCAGTTTTGGCGGGAGGGAGGCAGATACGCAGTATTTT
CASSFGGREADTQYF
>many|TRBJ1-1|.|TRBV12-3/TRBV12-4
TGTGCCAGCAACCTGAAGAGGCAGGGTGAAGCTTTCTTT
CASNLKRQGEAFF
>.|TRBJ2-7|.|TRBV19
TGTGCCAGTAGTATACGGCCGGGAGAGCAGTACTTC
CASSIRPGEQYF
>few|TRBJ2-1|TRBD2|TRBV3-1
TGTGCCAGCAGCCAAGGATGGGGACTAGCGGTTGAGCAGTTCTTC
CASSQGWGLAVEQFF
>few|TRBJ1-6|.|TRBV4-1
TGCGCCAGCAGCCCCGGGGAGACAATCTATAATTCACCCCTCCACTTT
CASSPGETIYNSPLHF
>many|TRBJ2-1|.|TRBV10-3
TGTGCCATCAGTGATGGGCCATTGAATGAGCAGTTCTTC
CAISDGPLNEQFF
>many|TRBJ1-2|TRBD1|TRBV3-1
TGTGCCAGCAGCCAAGGACAGGGGGCTGGGAATAACTATGGCTACACCTTC
CASSQGQGAGNNYGYTF
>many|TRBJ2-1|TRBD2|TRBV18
TGTGCCAGCTCACGGACTAGCGGGGCTACCTACAATGAGCAGTTCTTC
CASSRTSGATYNEQFF
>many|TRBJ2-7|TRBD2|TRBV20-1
TGCAGTGCTAGACAACTAGCGGGCAGGAGCCCCTCGACCTACGAGCAGTACTTC
CSARQLAGRSPSTYEQYF
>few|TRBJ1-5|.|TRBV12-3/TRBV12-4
TGTGCCAGCAGTATGAGCAGCAATCAGCCCCAGCATTTT
CASSMSSNQPQHF
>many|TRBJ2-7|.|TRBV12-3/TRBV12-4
TGTGCCAGCAGTTTAAGTACCAGCGACGAGCAGTACTTC
CASSLSTSDEQYF
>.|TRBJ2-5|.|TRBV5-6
TGTGCCAGCAGCATGGAACAGAGAAGACAAGAGACCCAGTACTTC
CASSMEQRRQETQYF
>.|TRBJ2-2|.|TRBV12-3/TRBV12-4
TGTGCCAGTGACGATTCAGGGGAGCTGTTTTTT
CASDDSGELFF
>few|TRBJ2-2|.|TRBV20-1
TGCAGTGCCAAGACTTCCAGGGACAAGATCACCGGGGAGCTGTTTTTT
CSAKTSRDKITGELFF
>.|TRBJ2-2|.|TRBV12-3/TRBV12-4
TGTGCCAGCAGTCGATTGGTTCGCGGGGAGCTGTTTTTT
CASSRLVRGELFF
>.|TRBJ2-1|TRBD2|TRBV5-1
TGCGCCAGCAGCCGCCGAGCGGGGGGGGCCTACAATGAGCAGTTCTTC
CASSRRAGGAYNEQFF
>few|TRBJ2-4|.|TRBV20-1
TGCAGTGCCCATGACGTGAACATTCAGTACTTC
CSAHDVNIQYF
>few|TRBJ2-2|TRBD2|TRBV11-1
TGTGCCAGCAGCTTAGCGCCTAGCGGGGGGGCCCGGACCGGGGAGCTGTTTTTT
CASSLAPSGGARTGELFF
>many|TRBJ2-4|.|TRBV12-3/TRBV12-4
TGTGCCAGCAGCCCGAACAGGGTCCAGGCCAAAAACATTCAGTACTTC
CASSPNRVQAKNIQYF
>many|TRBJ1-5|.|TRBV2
TGTGCCAGCACCCCCGGGTATAGCAATCAGCCCCAGCATTTT
CASTPGYSNQPQHF
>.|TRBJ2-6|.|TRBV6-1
TGTGCCAGCACCATCCCAGGGGCCAACGTCCTGACTTTC
CASTIPGANVLTF
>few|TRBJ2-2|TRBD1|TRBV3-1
TGTGCCAGCAGCCAACGCAGGGGGTTGAGCACCGGGGAGCTGTTTTTT
CASSQRRGLSTGELFF
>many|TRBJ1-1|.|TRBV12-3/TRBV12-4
TGTGCCAGCAGTAACTGGGGCGGCACTGAAGCTTTCTTT
CASSNWGGTEAFF
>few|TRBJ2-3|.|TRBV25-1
TGTGCCAGCAGCAATACCGCCGACTACCGCACAGATACGCAGTATTTT
CASSNTADYRTDTQYF
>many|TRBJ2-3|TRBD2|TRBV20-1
TGCAGTGCTTGCCTTGTGGACGGGGGGGTCACAGATACGCAGTATTTT
CSACLVDGGVTDTQYF